This is a list of T cell receptor beta chains from one sample in a study of blood T cell repertoires in COVID-19. Using immunoSEQ multiplex PCR, the repertoire was profiled, and TCRdb retains in-frame clones only, with some absent. The data show some 390,000 clones, 80% to 90% seen once. Sequencing was performed on PBMCs or T cells enriched from blood (not recorded which). These receptors all come from a man younger than 40 who had recovered from COVID-19. Both conserved end residues are part of each CDR3. Each record gives: V gene, clone size, J gene, CDR3 protein. Clone size is stated in some rows and not others, as once, few, many or a class when expanded.

TRBV28,-,TRBJ1-1,CASSRLGTGMNTEAFF
TRBV27,-,TRBJ2-3,CASSLGQGKFPRTSTDTQYF
TRBV10-1,-,TRBJ2-1,CASSRAGEQFF
TRBV14,once,TRBJ1-4,CASSHGEKLFF
TRBV3-1/TRBV3-2,-,TRBJ2-1,CASSPAGFQFPSYNEQFF
TRBV7-8,-,TRBJ1-5,CASSLLSQGAGNQPQHF
TRBV28,-,TRBJ2-6,CASSTRPVEAARSGANVLTF
TRBV7-2,once,TRBJ1-1,CASSLRYTEAFF
TRBV7-6,-,TRBJ2-4,CASSLGRTGALSAIQYF
TRBV6-5,-,TRBJ2-5,CASSFLEQETQYF
TRBV16,-,TRBJ1-1,CASSQSLGRGEAFF
TRBV7-9,-,TRBJ2-3,CASSLDGASTDTQYF
TRBV6-5,-,TRBJ1-2,CASSRSTAANYGYTF
TRBV28,-,TRBJ2-7,CASSLQGPPPKEQYF
TRBV27,-,TRBJ1-2,CASRTGEDYGYTF
TRBV9,-,TRBJ2-3,CASSPQIADTQYF
TRBV28,-,TRBJ2-1,CASSSTVRGLAQIEQFF
TRBV4-2,-,TRBJ2-1,CASSPGTSDYNEQFF
TRBV7-9,-,TRBJ2-7,CASSSLAGTNAYEQYF
TRBV5-1,-,TRBJ1-6,CASSQMGQGNSPLHF
TRBV14,-,TRBJ1-3,CASSQAGGIGNTIYF
TRBV18,-,TRBJ1-6,CASSGQKNSPLHF
TRBV3-1/TRBV3-2,-,TRBJ1-1,CASSRLHRGRDTEAFF
TRBV28,-,TRBJ1-5,CASSFGEILQPQHF
TRBV7-9,-,TRBJ2-7,CASSSQGDEQYF
TRBV4-2,-,TRBJ2-4,CASSRNTNGREKNIQYF
TRBV4-1,-,TRBJ1-6,CASSPRGRQNSPLHF
TRBV3-1/TRBV3-2,-,TRBJ1-2,CASSQLDSNYGYTF
TRBV7-8,-,TRBJ2-3,CASSLVAGGIDTQYF
TRBV27,-,TRBJ1-3,CASSRTGSGNTIYF
TRBV20-1,-,TRBJ1-2,CSADSYGYTF
TRBV3-1/TRBV3-2,-,TRBJ2-1,CASSPGTSGSFYNEQFF
TRBV10-3,-,TRBJ1-1,CAIGQGDYTEAFF
TRBV24-1,-,TRBJ1-5,CATSGQGSASQPQHF
TRBV5-4,-,TRBJ2-2,CASSPGQKPGELFF
TRBV6-5,-,TRBJ1-5,CASSYVPNQPQHF
TRBV11-2,-,TRBJ2-1,CASSPAGSFAGNEQFF
TRBV27,many,TRBJ1-6,CASSPRGSSYNSPLHF
TRBV12-5,few,TRBJ2-4,CASGGSGTGGIQYF
TRBV27,-,TRBJ2-5,CASSLGAGETQYF
TRBV29-1,-,TRBJ2-7,CSVVKTSAWEQYF
TRBV27,-,TRBJ1-4,CASSFRGATNEKLFF
TRBV30,-,TRBJ1-6,CAWSESWTGASPLHF
TRBV12-3/TRBV12-4,-,TRBJ1-2,CASSWTGDRYTF
TRBV12-3/TRBV12-4,-,TRBJ1-5,CASSFLDQPQHF
TRBV18,-,TRBJ2-1,CASSPGSLEQFF
TRBV7-8,-,TRBJ2-1,CASSPAREYNEQFF
TRBV19,-,TRBJ2-1,CASSILAGSDEQFF
TRBV7-2,once,TRBJ2-3,CASSPARDTKRTDTQYF
TRBV19,-,TRBJ2-1,CASRGQVGNEQFF
TRBV3-1/TRBV3-2,-,TRBJ2-7,CASSQVLSYEQYF
TRBV7-6,-,TRBJ2-5,CASSLGLAGVRGETQYF
TRBV3-1/TRBV3-2,-,TRBJ1-2,CASSQGQGAAGYTF
TRBV5-6,-,TRBJ2-1,CASRLAGAYNEQFF
TRBV11-3,-,TRBJ2-1,CASSGASPTPYNEQFF
TRBV7-8,-,TRBJ1-2,CASSSPVPGYTF
TRBV5-1,-,TRBJ2-7,CASSLSGRASYEQYF
TRBV7-2,-,TRBJ1-5,CASSPAGGDSNQPQHF
TRBV18,-,TRBJ2-3,CASSAQSPAHGDTQYF
TRBV6-5,-,TRBJ1-6,CASSYESSPLHF